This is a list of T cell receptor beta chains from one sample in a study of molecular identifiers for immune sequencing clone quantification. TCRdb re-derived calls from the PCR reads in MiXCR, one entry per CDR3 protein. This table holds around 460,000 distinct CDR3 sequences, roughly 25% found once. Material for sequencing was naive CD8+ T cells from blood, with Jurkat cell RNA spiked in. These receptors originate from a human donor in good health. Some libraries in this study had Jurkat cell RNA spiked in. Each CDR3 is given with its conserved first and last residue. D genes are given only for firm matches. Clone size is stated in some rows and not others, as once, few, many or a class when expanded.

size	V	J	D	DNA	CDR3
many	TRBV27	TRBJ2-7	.	TGTGCCAGCAGTCCCAGGTCCTCCTACGAGCAGTACTTC	CASSPRSSYEQYF
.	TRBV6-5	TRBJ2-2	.	TGTGCCAGCAGTTACTCCGCGGGATCTGGGGCGGAAGGGGTCGTCACCGGGGAGCTGCTTTTT	CASSYSAGSGAEGVVTGELLF
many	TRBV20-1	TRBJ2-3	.	TGCAGTGCTAGAGCCCTGGGGTTGGGGGATACGCAGTATTTT	CSARALGLGDTQYF
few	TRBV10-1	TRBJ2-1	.	TGCGCCAGCAGTGAGTTCAGGGGTCTGAATGAGCAGTTCTTC	CASSEFRGLNEQFF
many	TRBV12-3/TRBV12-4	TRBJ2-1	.	TGTGCCAGCAGTTTTGGTGACCAACCCATCGCCCCGGCCCTGGGGAATGAGCAGTTCTTC	CASSFGDQPIAPALGNEQFF
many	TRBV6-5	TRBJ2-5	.	TGTGCCAGCAGTTATGGCCCCTGGCCGAGGCAAGAGACCCAGTACTTC	CASSYGPWPRQETQYF
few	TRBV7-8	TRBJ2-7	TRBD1	TGTGCCAGCAGCTTACCCTCTACAGGGGTCGAAACCTACGAGCAGTACTTC	CASSLPSTGVETYEQYF
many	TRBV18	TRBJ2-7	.	TGTGCCAGCTCACCACCGGTGGACGGGCCCTACGAGCAGTACTTC	CASSPPVDGPYEQYF
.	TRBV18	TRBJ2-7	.	TGTGCCAGCTCACCGTCTAATTCCGAGGGCGAGCAGTACTTC	CASSPSNSEGEQYF
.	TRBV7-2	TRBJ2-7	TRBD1	TGTGCCAGCAGCTTAGCCTTACCGGGACAGGGGGCCTACGAGCAGTACTTC	CASSLALPGQGAYEQYF
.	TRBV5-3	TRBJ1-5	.	TGTGCCAGCAGCTTGGAGCCACAGGGCGAAGAATTAAATCAGCCCCAGCATTTT	CASSLEPQGEELNQPQHF
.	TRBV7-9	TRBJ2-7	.	TGTGCCAGCAGCTCGACAATTAAGGCCTACGAGCAGTACTTC	CASSSTIKAYEQYF
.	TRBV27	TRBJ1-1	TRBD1	TGTGCCAGCAGTGGGACAGGGGGACTCACTGGAGCTTTCTTT	CASSGTGGLTGAFF
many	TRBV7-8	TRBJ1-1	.	TGTGCCAGCACCTTGACCTATATGGAAAACACTGAAGCTTTCTTT	CASTLTYMENTEAFF
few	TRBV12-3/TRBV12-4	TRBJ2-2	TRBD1	TGTGCCAGCAGTTTAGTAGGGACAGGGGTAGACACCGGGGAGCTGTTTTTT	CASSLVGTGVDTGELFF
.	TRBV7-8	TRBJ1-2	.	TGTGCCAGCAGCCCCAGGACACTTAACTATGGCTACACCTTC	CASSPRTLNYGYTF
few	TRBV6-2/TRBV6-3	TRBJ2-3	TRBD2	TGTGCCAGCCGGGCGGGAGTGCGGAGAGATACGCAGTATTTT	CASRAGVRRDTQYF
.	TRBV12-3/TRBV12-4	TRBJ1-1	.	TGTGCCAGCAGTTTATCGGCCGGGAACACTGTAGCTTTCTTT	CASSLSAGNTVAFF
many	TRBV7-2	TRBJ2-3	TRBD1	TGTGCCAGCAGCTTTTCAGGGGGAGAAGATACGCAGTATTTT	CASSFSGGEDTQYF
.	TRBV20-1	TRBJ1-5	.	TGCAGTGCTAGTAGGCCTCCGGGACGGCCCCAGCATTTT	CSASRPPGRPQHF
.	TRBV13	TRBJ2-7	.	TGTGCCAGCAGCTTAGGGGGACACTTTAGCTCCTACGAGCAGTACTTC	CASSLGGHFSSYEQYF
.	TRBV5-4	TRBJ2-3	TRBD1	TGTGCCAGCAGCGAAGGACAGGGGATAGATACGCAGTATTTT	CASSEGQGIDTQYF
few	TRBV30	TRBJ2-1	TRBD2	TGTGCTCAGGAGCGGAGCGGGGGCTACAATGAGCAGTTCTTC	CAQERSGGYNEQFF
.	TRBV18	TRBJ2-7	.	TGTGCCAGCTCACCCCCTGGACCTCTGACCGAGCAGTACTTC	CASSPPGPLTEQYF
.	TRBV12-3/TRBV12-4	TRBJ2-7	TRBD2	TGTGCCAGCAGTCCAACTAGCGGGGGGTTCTACGAGCAGTACTTC	CASSPTSGGFYEQYF
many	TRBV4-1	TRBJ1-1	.	TGCGCCAGCAGCCCCCACCAAGCGGCGGGGAACACTGAAGCTTTCTTT	CASSPHQAAGNTEAFF
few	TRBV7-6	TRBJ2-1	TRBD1	TGTGCCAGCAGCCCTGGAACGACAGGGGTGGATGAGCAGTTCTTC	CASSPGTTGVDEQFF
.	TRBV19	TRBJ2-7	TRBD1	TGTGCCAGTAGTATTAGTCTCGGGACAGCCTACGAGCAGTACTTC	CASSISLGTAYEQYF
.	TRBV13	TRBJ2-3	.	TGTGCCAGCAGCATCCGGGACACCAGCACAGATACGCAGTATTTT	CASSIRDTSTDTQYF
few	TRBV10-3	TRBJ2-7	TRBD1	TGTGCCATCACCTGGGACAGCTCCTACGAGCAGTACTTC	CAITWDSSYEQYF
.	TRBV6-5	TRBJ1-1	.	TGTGCCAGCAGTTACTCATTGGCGGCGCTGAGCACTGAAGCTTTCTTT	CASSYSLAALSTEAFF
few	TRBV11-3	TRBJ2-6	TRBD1	TGTGCCAGCAGCCCCGGACAGGGAAACTCTGGGGCCAACGTCCTGACTTTC	CASSPGQGNSGANVLTF
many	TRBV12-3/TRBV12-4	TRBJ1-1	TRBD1	TGTGCCAGCAGTCTAATACAGGGGGAGTTAACTGAAGCTTTCTTT	CASSLIQGELTEAFF
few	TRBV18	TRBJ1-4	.	TGTGCCAGCTCACCCTCGTTGTGGGGGGAAAAACTGTTTTTT	CASSPSLWGEKLFF
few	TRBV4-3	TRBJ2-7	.	TGCGCCAGCAGCCAAGATAGAGGCAGGGTCTACGAGCAGTACTTC	CASSQDRGRVYEQYF
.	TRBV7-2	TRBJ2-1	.	TGTGCCAGCAGCTTCTTGGCCTATGAGCAGTTCTTC	CASSFLAYEQFF
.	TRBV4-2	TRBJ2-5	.	TGTGCCAGCAGCCAAGTTGGCAAAGAGACCCAGTACTTC	CASSQVGKETQYF
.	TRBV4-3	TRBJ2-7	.	TGCGCCAGCAGCCAATCCCTAGGGATAGGCTACGAGCAGTACTTC	CASSQSLGIGYEQYF
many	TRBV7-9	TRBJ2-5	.	TGTGCCAGCAGCCCCCCCCTAGCCGACCAAGAGACCCAGTACTTC	CASSPPLADQETQYF
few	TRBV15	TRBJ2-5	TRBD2	TGTGCCACCAGCAGAGATGGGCGTCGTCTAGCGGAAGAGACCCAGTACTTC	CATSRDGRRLAEETQYF
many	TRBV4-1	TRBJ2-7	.	TGCGCCAGCAGCCAAGACTTCCCAGGGACCTACGAGCAGTACTTC	CASSQDFPGTYEQYF